Below, 19 T cell receptor beta chains from the same sample are listed, as sequenced in a study of blood T cell repertoires in COVID-19. The protocol was immunoSEQ multiplex PCR, while the TCRdb copy is restricted to in-frame clones and leaves out a portion. This repertoire shows some 250,000 clones, 80% to 85% found once; its top ten account for approximately 13%. Specimen: peripheral blood. These receptors all come from a woman aged 60-70 years with active or convalescent COVID-19.

The chain joins TRBV5-4 to TRBJ2-1; 13 bases fit TRBD2. CDR3 size: 16 residues. Per the germline V gene, CDR1 is SGHNT and CDR2 is YYREEE (reference sequence). J lost 12 bases, V lost 2 bases, and 11 bases had no gene match. CDR3 nucleotides: TGTGCCAGCAGCTTTGGGACTAGCGGGGCCCAGGGGGGGCAGTTCTTC. It is translated as CASSFGTSGAQGGQFF.

This chain uses TRBV2 with TRBJ2-5, with 10 nucleotides matching TRBD2. This CDR3 has 13 amino acids. The V segment lost 5 bases and the J segment 4 bases; nucleotides outside the gene matches: 1. Looked up from germline, CDR1 is SNHLY and CDR2 is FYNNEI. CDR3 coding DNA: TGTGCCAGCAGTAGGACTAGCGGAGAGACCCAGTACTTC. Residues: CASSRTSGETQYF. Filled out from reference TRBV2 and TRBJ2-5, the complete variable domain reads EPEVTQTPSHQVTQMGQEVILRCVPISNHLYFYWYRQILGQKVEFLVSFYNNEISEKSEIFDDQFSVERPDGSNFTLKIRSTKLEDSAMYFCASSRTSGETQYFGPGTRLLVL.

Only one count was recorded for this clone. V is TRBV21-1 and J is TRBJ1-2; the D call of TRBD1 is as the table states it, not checked on the DNA. TRBV21-1 is deemed a pseudogene. This CDR3 contains 12 residues. Here the CDR3 reads CASVNRGNGYTF. The CDR3 nucleotides read TGTGCCAGCGTCAACAGGGGGAATGGCTACACCTTC.

This clone was picked up a small number of times. CDR3: CASSSAGTGANVLTF. The CDR3 nucleotides are TGTGCCAGCAGTTCCGCCGGGACTGGGGCCAACGTCCTGACTTTC. The rearrangement uses TRBV27 and TRBJ2-6; possible D gene TRBD2, 5 bases. CDR1 MNHEY and CDR2 SMNVEV come from the germline V gene (reference sequence). Between the trimmed V and J ends, which lost 4 bases and 2 bases, there was a span of 9 bases. The CDR3 sequence is 15 residues long. Variable domain in full (rest from reference TRBV27 and TRBJ2-6): EAQVTQNPRYLITVTGKKLTVTCSQNMNHEYMSWYRQDPGLGLRQIYYSMNVEVTDKGDVPEGYKVSRKEKRNFPLILESPSPNQTSLYFCASSSAGTGANVLTFGAGSRLTVL.

This clone has only one observation. Here the CDR3 reads CASSMDSLTEAFF. The CDR3 DNA follows: TGTGCCAGCAGCATGGACAGTTTAACTGAAGCTTTCTTT. The chain combines TRBV11-2 with TRBJ1-1, with a tentative D call TRBD1 (6 bases). CDR1 and CDR2 (germline): SGHAT, FQNNGV. Deletions cut 5 bases from V and 5 bases from J, with 12 bases between. This CDR3 is built from 13 residues.

The genes are TRBV9 and TRBJ2-7; 11 bases agree with TRBD2. CDR3 length: 16 residues. From germline, CDR1 is SGDLS and CDR2 YYNGEE. Germline trimming cut 0 bases from V and 7 bases from J; bases unmatched to any gene: 9. For the CDR3, the DNA is TGTGCCAGCAGCGTAGATCCTAGCGGGGGGCCGGGGGAGCAGTACTTC. Translation gives CASSVDPSGGPGEQYF.

The J gene is TRBJ1-2, the V gene TRBV29-1; 8 bases match TRBD1. The germline V gene has CDR1 SQVTM and CDR2 ANQGSEA. Unmatched junction bases numbered 8, after V lost 5 bases and J lost 6 bases. This CDR3 spans 13 amino acids. The CDR3 is CSVQRQGTDGYTF. The DNA of the CDR3 is TGCAGCGTTCAGCGACAGGGGACTGATGGCTACACCTTC.

This rearrangement joins TRBV9 to TRBJ2-3; 8 bases are shared with TRBD2. Germline V gives CDR1 SGDLS, CDR2 YYNGEE. This CDR3 comprises 16 residues. The V and J ends lost 5 bases and 6 bases, in that order; junction bases with no gene match: 14. DNA for the CDR3: TGTGCCAGCAGTTTTAGTCCGGGGGGGCGGTACGATACGCAGTATTTT. Its translation is CASSFSPGGRYDTQYF.

The rearrangement links TRBV30 to TRBJ1-5; a weak D match, TRBD1 (6 bases). This CDR3 is 15 amino acids long. V lost 2 bases, J lost 8 bases, and 19 bases lay in between. CDR1 GTSNPN and CDR2 SVGIG come from the germline V gene (reference sequence). The CDR3 is CAWSRGSARGEPQHF. The CDR3 nucleotides read TGTGCCTGGAGTAGGGGGTCAGCTCGAGGGGAGCCCCAGCATTTT. The variable domain in full, completed from reference TRBV30 and TRBJ1-5, reads SQTIHQWPATLVQPVGSPLSLECTVEGTSNPNLYWYRQAAGRGLQLLFYSVGIGQISSEVPQNLSASRPQDRQFILSSKKLLLSDSGFYLCAWSRGSARGEPQHFGDGTRLSIL.

The genes are TRBV2 and TRBJ1-2; 9 nucleotides match TRBD1. Germline V gene sequence: CDR1 SNHLY, CDR2 FYNNEI. The CDR3 has 13 residues. Unmatched junction bases numbered 4, after V lost 7 bases and J lost 4 bases. The CDR3 sequence: CASMGTGTYGYTF. CDR3 DNA: TGTGCCAGCATGGGGACAGGGACCTATGGCTACACCTTC. The variable domain in full, completed from reference TRBV2 and TRBJ1-2, reads EPEVTQTPSHQVTQMGQEVILRCVPISNHLYFYWYRQILGQKVEFLVSFYNNEISEKSEIFDDQFSVERPDGSNFTLKIRSTKLEDSAMYFCASMGTGTYGYTFGSGTRLTVV.

The genes are TRBV6-5 and TRBJ1-2; 12 bases are shared with TRBD1. This CDR3 has 15 residues. Germline-derived CDR1 and CDR2 are MNHEY and SVGAGI. The junction had 2 bases not matched to a gene; V was cut back by 4 bases and J by 2 bases. This CDR3 reads CASSWGQGANYGYTF. CDR3 bases: TGTGCCAGCAGTTGGGGACAGGGGGCAAACTATGGCTACACCTTC.

The V call is TRBV25-1, the J call TRBJ1-1; 7 nucleotides align to TRBD1. The CDR3 is 15 amino acids. After removal of 3 bases from V and 7 bases from J, the junction contained 11 bases not matched to a gene. Germline V gene sequence: CDR1 MGHDK, CDR2 SYGVNS. CDR3 DNA sequence: TGTGCCAGCAGTGATCCCAGACAGGGCCGAGGTGAAGCTTTCTTT. As protein: CASSDPRQGRGEAFF.

This clone was seen once. The chain joins TRBV18 to TRBJ1-5; perhaps TRBD1 as D (5 bases). The V end lost 2 bases, the J end lost 2 bases, and 10 bases lay between the germline ends. Per germline, CDR1 KGHSH and CDR2 LQKENI. The length of the CDR3 is 15 residues. The CDR3 region has the DNA TGTGCCAGCTCACCAGCTGCGGGGGGCAATCAGCCCCAGCATTTT. Amino acid sequence: CASSPAAGGNQPQHF.

The V gene is TRBV11-2, the J gene TRBJ2-5, with 12 bases matching TRBD2. The CDR3 spans 16 residues. Trimming at V came to 1 base and at J to 5 bases, leaving 5 bases not matched to a gene. The germline CDR1 and CDR2 sequences are SGHAT and FQNNGV. Here the CDR3 DNA reads TGTGCCAGCAGCTTAGTTACTAGCGGGGGGAAGGAGACCCAGTACTTC. Its translation: CASSLVTSGGKETQYF. Together with reference TRBV11-2 and TRBJ2-5, the CDR3 gives the full variable domain: EAGVAQSPRYKIIEKRQSVAFWCNPISGHATLYWYQQILGQGPKLLIQFQNNGVVDDSQLPKDRFSAERLKGVDSTLKIQPAKLEDSAVYLCASSLVTSGGKETQYFGPGTRLLVL.

This chain uses TRBV27 with TRBJ1-1; 7 bases fit TRBD1. V lost 5 bases to trimming and J lost 7 bases; unmatched junction nucleotides: 16. The germline CDR1 and CDR2 sequences are MNHEY and SMNVEV (reference sequence). This CDR3 is 16 amino acids long. The CDR3 loop reads CASSLTIRGRSNEAFF. The CDR3 region has the DNA TGTGCCAGCAGTCTTACGATAAGGGGGCGATCTAATGAAGCTTTCTTT.

This chain connects TRBV5-1 to TRBJ1-1, with a weak D call TRBD1 (6 bases). CDR3 size: 15 residues. V was pared by 4 bases and J by 0 bases, with 13 bases between. The germline CDR1 and CDR2 sequences are SGHRS and YFSETQ. CDR3 nucleotides: TGCGCCAGCAGCGCCGGGACACTTCTGAACACTGAAGCTTTCTTT. Translation gives CASSAGTLLNTEAFF.

The V call is TRBV5-1, the J call TRBJ1-1, with 8 bases fitting TRBD1. V lost 4 bases, J lost 5 bases, and 13 bases stayed unmatched. Looked up from germline, CDR1 is SGHRS and CDR2 is YFSETQ. The CDR3 consists of 16 residues. CDR3 loop: CASSKLTDRVYTEAFF. In nucleotides, the CDR3 is TGCGCCAGCAGCAAACTCACGGACAGGGTATATACTGAAGCTTTCTTT.

The chain carries TRBV9 and TRBJ1-1, with D perhaps TRBD1 (6 bases). Trimming shortened V by 3 bases and J by 1 base, and 16 bases separated the two germline ends. Germline-derived CDR1 and CDR2 are SGDLS and YYNGEE. The CDR3 has 16 residues. CDR3 DNA sequence: TGTGCCAGCAGCGCACGCTCGTTGGGGGCGAACACTGAAGCTTTCTTT. Protein: CASSARSLGANTEAFF.

This clone showed up just once. V and J are TRBV5-1 and TRBJ2-6; D remains ambiguous. Germline V CDR1 and CDR2: SGHRS, YFSETQ. V lost 0 bases and J lost 0, with 7 bases in between. This CDR3 spans 16 amino acids. This CDR3 is CASSLGHISGANVLTF. In DNA form, the CDR3 reads TGCGCCAGCAGCTTGGGACACATCTCTGGGGCCAACGTCCTGACTTTC.